This T cell receptor (beta chain) came from a study of early T cells in non-severe SARS-CoV-2 infection (dated by TCRdb to the early 2020s). Notes on the research overall: Because TCR sequencing relied on bulk RNA taken from unsorted whole blood, pairing of alpha and beta chains was not possible. Overall results and qualifications from the work: VDJdb matching was skewed toward anti-spike CD8 responses and likely underestimated virus-specific expansions, missing private and CD4 specificities.

The V end loses 0 bases and the J end loses 4 bases, and a stretch of 13 bases separates them. Sequences SGHDN (CDR1) and FVKESK (CDR2) are obtained from the germline V gene. From the cysteine up to the phenylalanine, the CDR3 has a length of 16 residues. Left in the record is the CDR3 DNA by itself, 48 bases read in frame from the first base. This clonotype occurred a few times. Its antigen specificity is not known. No quality values exist for individual bases; no much larger clone is one base distant. To prepare the library, 5' RACE was applied. Sequencing instrument: NextSeq 500. Unique molecular identifiers were attached to individual cDNA molecules in the TCR library protocol so that sequencing error and PCR bias could be corrected. Both TCR alpha and beta chains were sequenced, and tight co-correlation was observed between alpha and beta sequence abundances in each sample. In the source study's methods: Decombinator V4 was used to annotate TCR sequences for V gene, J gene and CDR3. Expanded TCRs were defined as changing significantly between any two time points under a Poisson model with p below 0.0001. Abundances of TCRs were expressed as counts per million after normalisation to the total number of TCRs sequenced in each sample. TRAV1-2 paired with TRAJ12, TRAJ20 or TRAJ33 defined MAIT TCRs, while TRAV10 paired with TRAJ18 defined iNKT TCRs. A search of VDJdb, accessed on 1 November 2021, was run for TCRs annotated to CMV, EBV and SARS-CoV-2, with TCRs annotated for multiple antigens excluded. TCRdb applied fastp at Q25 and MiXCR to the public reads, then kept only in-frame beta chains. Each record represents a unique CDR3 protein, reported with the most common genes and DNA among its rows. None of the V and J calls come from the authors' own analysis; TCRdb made them. In all, the sample holds 56,000 or so distinct CDR3 sequences, and 10% of those were seen once. The ten largest clones represent 6% to 8% of the sample.

This was a case-control study nested in a cohort of healthcare workers in London, UK, who had nasopharyngeal swab PCR tests and blood samples taken every week. Healthcare workers were enrolled in the week of the UK lockdown, from 23 to 31 March 2020, and were followed every week for up to roughly 16 weeks. Sequencing was carried out using whole blood. The TCR was taken from an adult who was a healthcare worker with PCR-confirmed SARS-CoV-2 infection or an uninfected control (not recorded which). The sequence is built from TRBV14 and TRBJ2-1; the D gene is not confidently resolved. DNA sequence: TGTGCCAGCAGCCAAGATAAGTTGGGCTTATACAATGAGCAGTTCTTC. Translated, this is CASSQDKLGLYNEQFF.